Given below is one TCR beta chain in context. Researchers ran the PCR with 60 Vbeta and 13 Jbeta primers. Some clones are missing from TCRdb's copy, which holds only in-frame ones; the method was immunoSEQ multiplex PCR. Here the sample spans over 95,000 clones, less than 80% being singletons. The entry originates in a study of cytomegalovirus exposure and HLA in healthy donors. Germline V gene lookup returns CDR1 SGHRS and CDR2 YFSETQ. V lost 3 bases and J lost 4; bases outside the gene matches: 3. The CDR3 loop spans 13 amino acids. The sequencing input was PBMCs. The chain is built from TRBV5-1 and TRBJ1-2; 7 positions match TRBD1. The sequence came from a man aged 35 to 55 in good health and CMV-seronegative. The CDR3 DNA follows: TGCGCCAGCAGCTCTAGGGGGCCCTATGGCTACACCTTC. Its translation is CASSSRGPYGYTF.